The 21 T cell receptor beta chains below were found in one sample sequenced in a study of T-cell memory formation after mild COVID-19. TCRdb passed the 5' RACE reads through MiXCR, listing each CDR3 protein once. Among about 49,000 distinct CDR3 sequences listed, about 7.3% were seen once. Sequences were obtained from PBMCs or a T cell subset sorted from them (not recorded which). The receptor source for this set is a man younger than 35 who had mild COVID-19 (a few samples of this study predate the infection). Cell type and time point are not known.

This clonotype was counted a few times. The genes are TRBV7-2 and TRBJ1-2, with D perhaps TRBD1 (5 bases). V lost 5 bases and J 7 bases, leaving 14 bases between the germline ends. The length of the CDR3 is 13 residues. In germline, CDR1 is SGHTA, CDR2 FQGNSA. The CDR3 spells CASSPVPDSGYTF. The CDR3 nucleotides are TGTGCCAGCAGCCCCGTCCCTGACAGTGGCTACACCTTC.

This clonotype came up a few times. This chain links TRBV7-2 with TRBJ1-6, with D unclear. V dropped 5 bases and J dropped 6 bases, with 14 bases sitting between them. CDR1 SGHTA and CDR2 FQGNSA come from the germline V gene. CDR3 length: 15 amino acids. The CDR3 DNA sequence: TGTGCCAGCAGCCCTAGAGGAGGGAGTAATTCACCCCTCCACTTT. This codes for CASSPRGGSNSPLHF.

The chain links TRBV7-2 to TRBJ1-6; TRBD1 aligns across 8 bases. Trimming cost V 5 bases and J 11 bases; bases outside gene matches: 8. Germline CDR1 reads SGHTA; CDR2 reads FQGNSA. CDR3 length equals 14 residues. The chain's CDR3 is CASSQRTGSTPLHF. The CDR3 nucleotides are TGTGCCAGCAGCCAAAGGACAGGGAGCACACCCCTCCACTTT.

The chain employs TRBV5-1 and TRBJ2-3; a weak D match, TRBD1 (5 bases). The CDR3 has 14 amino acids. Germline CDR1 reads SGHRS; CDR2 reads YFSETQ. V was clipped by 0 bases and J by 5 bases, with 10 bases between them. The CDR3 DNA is TGCGCCAGCAGCTTGGGGGAACAGGTAGATACGCAGTATTTT. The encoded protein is CASSLGEQVDTQYF.

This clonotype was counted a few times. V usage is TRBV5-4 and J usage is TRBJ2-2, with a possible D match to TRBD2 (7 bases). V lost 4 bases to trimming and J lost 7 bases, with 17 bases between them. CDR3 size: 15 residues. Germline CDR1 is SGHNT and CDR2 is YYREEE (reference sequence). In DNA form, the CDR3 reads TGTGCCAGCAGCCCGGGGGGCGCGAGGGTCGGGGAGCTGTTTTTT. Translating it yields CASSPGGARVGELFF.

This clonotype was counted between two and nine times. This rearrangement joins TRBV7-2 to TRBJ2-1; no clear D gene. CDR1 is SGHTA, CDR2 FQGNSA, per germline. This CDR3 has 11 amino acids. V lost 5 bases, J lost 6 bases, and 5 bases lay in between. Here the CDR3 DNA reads TGTGCCAGCAGCCCCGCCAATGAGCAGTTCTTC. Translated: CASSPANEQFF. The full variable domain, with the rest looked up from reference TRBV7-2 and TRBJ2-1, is GAGVSQSPSNKVTEKGKDVELRCDPISGHTALYWYRQSLGQGLEFLIYFQGNSAPDKSGLPSDRFSAERTGGSVSTLTIQRTQQEDSAVYLCASSPANEQFFGPGTRLTVL.

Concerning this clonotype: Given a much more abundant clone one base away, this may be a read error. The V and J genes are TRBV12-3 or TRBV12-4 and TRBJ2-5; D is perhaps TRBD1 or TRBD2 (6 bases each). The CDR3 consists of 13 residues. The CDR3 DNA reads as TGTGCCAGCAGTCCGGGGGCGTTAGAGACCCGGTACTTC. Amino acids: CASSPGALETRYF.

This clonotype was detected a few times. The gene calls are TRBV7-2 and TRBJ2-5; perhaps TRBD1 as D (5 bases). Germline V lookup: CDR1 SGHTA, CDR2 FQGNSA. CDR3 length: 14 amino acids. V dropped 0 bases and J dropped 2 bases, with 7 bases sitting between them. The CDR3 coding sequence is TGTGCCAGCAGCTTAGCGGCAGGGCAAGAGACCCAGTACTTC. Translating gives CASSLAAGQETQYF.

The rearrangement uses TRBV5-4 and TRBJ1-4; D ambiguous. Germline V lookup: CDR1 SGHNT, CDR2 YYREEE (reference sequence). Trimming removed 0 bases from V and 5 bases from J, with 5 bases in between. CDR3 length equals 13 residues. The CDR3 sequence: CASSLETNEKLFF. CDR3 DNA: TGTGCCAGCAGCTTGGAGACAAATGAAAAACTGTTTTTT.

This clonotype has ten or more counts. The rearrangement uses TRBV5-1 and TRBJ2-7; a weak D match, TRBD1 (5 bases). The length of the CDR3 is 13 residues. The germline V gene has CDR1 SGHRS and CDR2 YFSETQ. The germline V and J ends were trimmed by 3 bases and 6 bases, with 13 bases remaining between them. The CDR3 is CASSSQQGGEQYF. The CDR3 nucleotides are TGCGCCAGCAGCTCCCAGCAGGGTGGCGAGCAGTACTTC.

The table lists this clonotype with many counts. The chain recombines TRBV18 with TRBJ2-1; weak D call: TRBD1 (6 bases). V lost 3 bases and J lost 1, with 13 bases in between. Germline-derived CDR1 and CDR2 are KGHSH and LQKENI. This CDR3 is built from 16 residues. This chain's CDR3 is CASSPQQGISYNEQFF. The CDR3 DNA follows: TGTGCCAGCTCACCCCAACAGGGCATTTCCTACAATGAGCAGTTCTTC.

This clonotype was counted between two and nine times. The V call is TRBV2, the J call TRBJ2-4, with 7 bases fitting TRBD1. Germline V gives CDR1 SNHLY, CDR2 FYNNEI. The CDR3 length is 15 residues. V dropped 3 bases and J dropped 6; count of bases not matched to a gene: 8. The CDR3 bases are TGTGCCAGCAGTGACGTCAGGGCAGGGGGAAACATTCAGTACTTC. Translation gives CASSDVRAGGNIQYF.

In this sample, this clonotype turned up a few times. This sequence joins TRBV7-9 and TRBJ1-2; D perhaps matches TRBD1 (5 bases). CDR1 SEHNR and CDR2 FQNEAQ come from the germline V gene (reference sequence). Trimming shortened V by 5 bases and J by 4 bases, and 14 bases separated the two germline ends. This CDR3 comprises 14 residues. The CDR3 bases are TGTGCCAGCAGCCCCTCTGAGGGGTTCTATGGCTACACCTTC. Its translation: CASSPSEGFYGYTF.

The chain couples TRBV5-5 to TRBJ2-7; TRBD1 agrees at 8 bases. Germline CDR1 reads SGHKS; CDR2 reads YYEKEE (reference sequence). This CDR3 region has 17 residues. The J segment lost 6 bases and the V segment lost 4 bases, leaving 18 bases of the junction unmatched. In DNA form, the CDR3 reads TGTGCCAGCAGCCCCGGGACAGGCCTTCATCAGGCGTCCGAGCAGTACGTC. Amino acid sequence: CASSPGTGLHQASEQYV.

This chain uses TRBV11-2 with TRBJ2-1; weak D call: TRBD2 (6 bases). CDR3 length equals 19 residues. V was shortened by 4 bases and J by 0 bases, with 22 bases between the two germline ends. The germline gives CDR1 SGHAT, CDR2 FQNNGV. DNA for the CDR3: TGTGCCAGCAGCTCCAGGGCAGCGGGCGCCCCGAGCTCCTACAATGAGCAGTTCTTC. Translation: CASSSRAAGAPSSYNEQFF.

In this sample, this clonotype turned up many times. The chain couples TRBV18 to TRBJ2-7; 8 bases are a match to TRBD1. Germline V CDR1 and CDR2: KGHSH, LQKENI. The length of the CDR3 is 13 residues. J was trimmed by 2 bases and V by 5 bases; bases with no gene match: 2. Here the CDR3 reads CASSSDRAYEQYF. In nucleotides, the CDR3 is TGTGCCAGCTCATCGGACAGGGCCTACGAGCAGTACTTC.

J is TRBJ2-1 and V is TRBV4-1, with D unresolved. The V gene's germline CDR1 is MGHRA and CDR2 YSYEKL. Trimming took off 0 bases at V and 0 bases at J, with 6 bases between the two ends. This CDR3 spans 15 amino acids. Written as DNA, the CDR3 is TGCGCCAGCAGCCAAGATCTTGGCTCCTACAATGAGCAGTTCTTC. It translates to CASSQDLGSYNEQFF.

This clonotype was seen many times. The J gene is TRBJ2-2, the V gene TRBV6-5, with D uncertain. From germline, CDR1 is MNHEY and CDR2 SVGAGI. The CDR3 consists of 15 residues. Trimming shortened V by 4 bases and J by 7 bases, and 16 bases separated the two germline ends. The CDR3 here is CASSSLYADHGELFF. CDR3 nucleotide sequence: TGTGCCAGCAGTTCCCTCTATGCGGACCACGGGGAGCTGTTTTTT.

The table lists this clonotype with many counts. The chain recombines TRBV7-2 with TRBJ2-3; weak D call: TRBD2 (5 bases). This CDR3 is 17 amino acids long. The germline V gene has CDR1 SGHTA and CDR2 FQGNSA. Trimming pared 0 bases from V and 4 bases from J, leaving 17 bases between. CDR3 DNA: TGTGCCAGCAGCTTAGCGGGAGTTGGGTCGGGCCCAGATACGCAGTATTTT. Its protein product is CASSLAGVGSGPDTQYF.

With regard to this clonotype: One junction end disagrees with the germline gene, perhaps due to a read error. CDR3 residues: CASSLTPRDGLYGYTF. CDR3 sequence (DNA): TGTGCCAGCAGCCTAACCCCCCGGGACGGGCTCTATGGCTACACCTTC. The chain uses TRBV7-3 and TRBJ1-2; a possible D gene is TRBD1 (5 bases). CDR1 SGHTA and CDR2 FQGTGA come from the germline V gene. The CDR3 is 16 residues long.

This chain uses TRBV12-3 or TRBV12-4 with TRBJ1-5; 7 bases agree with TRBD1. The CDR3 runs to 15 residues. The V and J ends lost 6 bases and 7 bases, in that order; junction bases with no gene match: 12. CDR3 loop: CASRPEGDRDQPQHF. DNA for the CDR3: TGTGCCAGCAGGCCCGAGGGGGACAGAGACCAGCCCCAGCATTTT.